This T cell receptor beta chain was profiled in a study of blood T cell repertoires in COVID-19. On the study more broadly: Researchers got acute and convalescent COVID-19 samples from the United States, Italy and Spain.

Original methodology: Reference gene primer amplification gave nucleated cell count estimates. Clones were read by immunoSEQ multiplex PCR, and TCRdb kept only the in-frame ones, dropping some. Clone size and V and J calls were adopted from that table, with D and trimming inferred from the DNA. The sample carries 150,000 to 200,000 clones, about 85% recorded once. Germline loops: CDR1 LGHDT, CDR2 YNNKEL (reference sequence). The J segment lost 4 bases and the V segment lost 1 base, leaving 5 bases of the junction unmatched. The CDR3 runs to 15 residues. Enrollment of patients from Seattle took place during active infection, with longitudinal follow-up.

This clonotype originated in a person aged 70 to 80 with COVID-19, enrolled during active disease. The J gene is TRBJ1-2, the V gene TRBV3-1 (or the pseudogene TRBV3-2); 8 bases are shared with TRBD1. Input material: peripheral blood. The CDR3 region has the DNA TGTGCCAGCAGCCAAGGGACAGGGAGGAGCTATGGCTACACCTTC. Protein: CASSQGTGRSYGYTF.